These 10 T cell receptor beta chains came from one sample sequenced in a study of blood T cell repertoires in COVID-19. Assay used: immunoSEQ multiplex PCR; TCRdb lists only in-frame clones, some missing. Counted here are about 150,000 clones, roughly 85% occurring once; the ten biggest clones make up roughly 3.3%. The sequenced sample consisted of peripheral blood. Every receptor here comes from an older man with acute or convalescent COVID-19.

The rearrangement uses TRBV15 and TRBJ2-7; D is uncertain. The CDR3 contains 13 residues. Germline-derived CDR1 and CDR2 are LNHNV and YYDKDF (reference sequence). Between the trimmed V and J ends, which lost 0 bases and 6 bases, there was a span of 9 bases. The CDR3 sequence: CATSRDKASEQYF. DNA for the CDR3: TGTGCCACCAGCAGAGATAAGGCTAGCGAGCAGTACTTC.

As concerns this clone: Other DNA sequences of this sample code for an identical CDR3. The chain has TRBV4-3 and TRBJ2-3; D perhaps matches TRBD2 (6 bases). The CDR3 is 16 amino acids. Trimming took 0 bases from V and 0 from J, leaving 10 bases between them. Germline V gene data show CDR1 as LGHNA and CDR2 as YSLEER. The CDR3 spells CASSQEASASTDTQYF. DNA of the CDR3: TGCGCCAGCAGCCAAGAGGCTAGCGCTAGCACAGATACGCAGTATTTT.

This chain links TRBV5-1 with TRBJ2-7, with TRBD2 matching over 11 bases. Germline trimming cut 3 bases from V and 2 bases from J; bases unmatched to any gene: 10. This CDR3 comprises 17 residues. Per germline, CDR1 SGHRS and CDR2 YFSETQ. CDR3 sequence reads: CASSSGGGTSGTYEQYF. For the CDR3, the DNA is TGCGCCAGCAGCTCCGGCGGCGGGACTAGCGGCACCTACGAGCAGTACTTC. Full variable domain (rest looked up from reference TRBV5-1 and TRBJ2-7): KAGVTQTPRYLIKTRGQQVTLSCSPISGHRSVSWYQQTPGQGLQFLFEYFSETQRNKGNFPGRFSGRQFSNSRSEMNVSTLELGDSALYLCASSSGGGTSGTYEQYFGPGTRLTVT.

The CDR3 DNA sequence: TGCGCCAGCAGCTTGGTCAGGACAGAGGATCAAGAGACCCAGTACTTC. This codes for CASSLVRTEDQETQYF. This chain links TRBV5-1 with TRBJ2-5; tentative D call: TRBD1 (6 bases). The CDR3 runs to 16 residues. Germline CDR1 SGHRS, CDR2 YFSETQ. The ends were cut back, 0 bases at V and 2 bases at J, with 14 bases in the middle. Full variable domain (remainder filled in from reference TRBV5-1 and TRBJ2-5): KAGVTQTPRYLIKTRGQQVTLSCSPISGHRSVSWYQQTPGQGLQFLFEYFSETQRNKGNFPGRFSGRQFSNSRSEMNVSTLELGDSALYLCASSLVRTEDQETQYFGPGTRLLVL.

CDR3 loop: CASSGPGSVNEKLFF. Written as DNA, the CDR3 is TGTGCCAGCAGTGGACCGGGATCTGTAAATGAAAAACTGTTTTTT. This sequence joins TRBV28 and TRBJ1-4; D is unclear. Germline CDR1 is MDHEN and CDR2 is SYDVKM. The V end lost 5 bases, the J end lost 5 bases, and 15 bases lay between the germline ends. CDR3 size: 15 residues.

Worth noting for this clone: Germline is not matched at one junction end, which may reflect a read error. The chain combines TRBV3-1 (or the pseudogene TRBV3-2) with TRBJ2-1, with TRBD1 identical over 9 bases. The CDR3 has 15 amino acids. CDR1 is LGHDT and CDR2 is YNNKEL in the germline V gene (reference sequence). CDR3 DNA: TGTGCCAGCACGCACGGGGACAGGGTTTACACTGAGCAGTTCTTC. It is translated as CASTHGDRVYTEQFF.

The chain combines TRBV19 with TRBJ2-1; 9 nucleotides match TRBD2. CDR3 length: 16 amino acids. V dropped 5 bases and J dropped 3; count of bases not matched to a gene: 8. Looked up from germline, CDR1 is LNHDA and CDR2 is SQIVND (reference sequence). CDR3: CASSLTGTSLYNEQFF. CDR3 sequence (DNA): TGTGCCAGTAGTCTGACCGGGACTAGCCTCTACAATGAGCAGTTCTTC.

The CDR3 is CSAGTNQPQHF. DNA of the CDR3: TGCAGTGCTGGCACAAATCAGCCCCAGCATTTT. The chain uses TRBV20-1 and TRBJ1-5; D not resolved. The CDR3 is 11 residues long. Germline values: CDR1 DFQATT, CDR2 SNEGSKA (reference sequence). V lost 5 bases to trimming and J lost 4 bases, with 6 bases between them.

The rearrangement joins TRBV5-4 to TRBJ2-2; 10 bases line up with TRBD1. In germline, CDR1 is SGHNT, CDR2 YYREEE (reference sequence). The CDR3 is made up of 17 amino acids. Unmatched junction bases numbered 9, after V lost 4 bases and J lost 3 bases. CDR3 nucleotides: TGTGCCAGCAGCCCACTTCCGGGACAGGGGTACACCGGGGAGCTGTTTTTT. Its translation: CASSPLPGQGYTGELFF.

The chain combines TRBV28 with TRBJ2-5; 9 bases align to TRBD1. Germline CDR1 MDHEN, CDR2 SYDVKM. CDR3 length: 16 residues. Germline trimming cut 6 bases from V and 2 bases from J; bases unmatched to any gene: 10. The CDR3 loop is CASSMGGTGRQETQYF. CDR3 bases: TGTGCCAGCAGCATGGGGGGGACAGGGCGGCAAGAGACCCAGTACTTC.